This T cell receptor beta chain was sequenced for a study of blood T cells in healthy people across ages. It was with a sample-barcoded 5' primer and a J-beta primer mix that a second PCR of about 7 to 12 cycles was run. Using its own MiXCR run on the 5' RACE reads, TCRdb lists one record per CDR3 protein. In the table there are about 970,000 distinct CDR3 sequences, just over 50% of which are singletons. This clonotype was observed a few times. Its specificity is not known. Study-level results: PBMCs were not sorted, which prevented a conclusive comparison of naive versus antigen-experienced cells. Diversity estimates drawn from one million T cells were deemed underestimates.

CDR3 length: 16 amino acids. The germline CDR1 and CDR2 sequences are SGHDN and FVKESK. V trimming: 5 bases; J trimming: 3 bases; junction bases outside the gene matches: 7. The TCR was taken from a woman aged 55-70 years in good health. The sample taken for sequencing was blood. This rearrangement joins TRBV14 to TRBJ2-1; 10 bases line up with TRBD2. CDR3 in amino acids: CASSSISGRNYNEQFF. CDR3 DNA sequence: TGTGCCAGCAGCAGCATTAGCGGGAGGAACTACAATGAGCAGTTCTTC.